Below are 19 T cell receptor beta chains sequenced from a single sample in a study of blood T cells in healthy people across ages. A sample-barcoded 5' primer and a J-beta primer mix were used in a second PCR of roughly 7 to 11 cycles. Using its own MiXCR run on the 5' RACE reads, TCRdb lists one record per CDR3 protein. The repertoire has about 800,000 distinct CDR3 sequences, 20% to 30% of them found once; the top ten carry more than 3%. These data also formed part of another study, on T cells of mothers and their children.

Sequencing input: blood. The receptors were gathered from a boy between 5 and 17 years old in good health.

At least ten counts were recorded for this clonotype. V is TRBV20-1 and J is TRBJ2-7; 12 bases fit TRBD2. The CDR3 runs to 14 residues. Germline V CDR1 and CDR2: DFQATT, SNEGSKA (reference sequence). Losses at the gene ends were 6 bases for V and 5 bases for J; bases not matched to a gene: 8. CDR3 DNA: TGCAGTGCCAAAAGGGCTAGCGGGAGGGACGAGCAGTACTTC. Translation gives CSAKRASGRDEQYF.

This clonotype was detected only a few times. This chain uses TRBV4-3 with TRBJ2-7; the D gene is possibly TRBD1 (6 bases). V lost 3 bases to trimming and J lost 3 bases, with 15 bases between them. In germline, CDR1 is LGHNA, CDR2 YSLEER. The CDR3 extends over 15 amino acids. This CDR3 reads CASSQDRRDIYEQYF. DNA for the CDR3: TGCGCCAGCAGCCAGGACCGCCGGGACATCTACGAGCAGTACTTC.

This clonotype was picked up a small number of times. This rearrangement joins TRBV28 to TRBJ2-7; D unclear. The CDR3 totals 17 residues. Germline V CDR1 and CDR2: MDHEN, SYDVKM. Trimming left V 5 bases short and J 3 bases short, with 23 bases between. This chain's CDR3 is CASSTSLDREVNYEQYF. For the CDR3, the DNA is TGTGCCAGCAGTACCTCCCTGGACCGCGAGGTAAACTACGAGCAGTACTTC.

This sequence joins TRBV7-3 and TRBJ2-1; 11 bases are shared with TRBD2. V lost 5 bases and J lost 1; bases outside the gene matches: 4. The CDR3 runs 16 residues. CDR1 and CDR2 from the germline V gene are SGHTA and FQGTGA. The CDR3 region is CASSPASGGSYNEQFF. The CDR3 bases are TGTGCCAGCAGCCCCGCTAGCGGGGGGTCCTACAATGAGCAGTTCTTC.

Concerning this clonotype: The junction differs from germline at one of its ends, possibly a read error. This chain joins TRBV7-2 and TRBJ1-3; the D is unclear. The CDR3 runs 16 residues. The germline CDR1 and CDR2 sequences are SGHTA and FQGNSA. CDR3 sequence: CASSWREGTSRNTIYF. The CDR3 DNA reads TGTGCCAGCAGCTGGCGAGAGGGAACCTCTAGAAACACCATATATTTT.

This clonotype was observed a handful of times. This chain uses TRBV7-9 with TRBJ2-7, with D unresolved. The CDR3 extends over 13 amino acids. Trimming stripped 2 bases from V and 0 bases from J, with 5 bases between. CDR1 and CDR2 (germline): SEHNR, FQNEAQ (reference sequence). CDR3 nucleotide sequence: TGTGCCAGCAGCTTAACCATCTCCTACGAGCAGTACTTC. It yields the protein CASSLTISYEQYF.

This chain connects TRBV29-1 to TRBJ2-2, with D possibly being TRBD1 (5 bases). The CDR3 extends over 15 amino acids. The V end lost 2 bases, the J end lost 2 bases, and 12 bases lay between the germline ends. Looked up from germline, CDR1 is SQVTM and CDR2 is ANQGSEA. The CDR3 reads CSVEPGDSNTGELFF. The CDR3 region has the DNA TGCAGCGTTGAACCAGGAGACAGCAACACCGGGGAGCTGTTTTTT.

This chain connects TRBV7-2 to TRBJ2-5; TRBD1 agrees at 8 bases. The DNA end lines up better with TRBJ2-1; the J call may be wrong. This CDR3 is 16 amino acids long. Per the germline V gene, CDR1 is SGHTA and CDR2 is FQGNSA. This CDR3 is CASSWAGTGNYNEQFF. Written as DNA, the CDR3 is TGTGCCAGCAGCTGGGCCGGGACAGGAAACTACAATGAGCAGTTCTTC.

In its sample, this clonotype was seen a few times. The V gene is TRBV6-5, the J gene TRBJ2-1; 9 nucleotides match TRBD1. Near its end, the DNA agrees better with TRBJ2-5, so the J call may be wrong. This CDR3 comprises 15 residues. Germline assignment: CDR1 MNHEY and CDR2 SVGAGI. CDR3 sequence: CASSYSYRGLETQYF. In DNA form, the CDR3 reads TGTGCCAGCAGTTACTCGTACAGGGGGCTTGAGACCCAGTACTTC.

Here the CDR3 DNA reads TGTGCCAGCAGCCAGGACTCTAAGGGGGGGGATGAGCAGTTCTTC. Encoded protein: CASSQDSKGGDEQFF. The chain links TRBV7-9 to TRBJ2-1, with a tentative D call TRBD2 (7 bases). CDR1 SEHNR and CDR2 FQNEAQ come from the germline V gene (reference sequence). V lost 5 bases and J lost 8, with 19 bases in between. The CDR3 covers 15 residues.

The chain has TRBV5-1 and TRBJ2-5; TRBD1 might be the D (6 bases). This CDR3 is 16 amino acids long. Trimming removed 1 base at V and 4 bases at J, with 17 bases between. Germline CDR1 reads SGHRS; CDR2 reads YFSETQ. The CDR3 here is CASSLRDTAYRETQYF. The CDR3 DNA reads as TGCGCCAGCAGCTTGAGGGACACGGCGTACCGAGAGACCCAGTACTTC.

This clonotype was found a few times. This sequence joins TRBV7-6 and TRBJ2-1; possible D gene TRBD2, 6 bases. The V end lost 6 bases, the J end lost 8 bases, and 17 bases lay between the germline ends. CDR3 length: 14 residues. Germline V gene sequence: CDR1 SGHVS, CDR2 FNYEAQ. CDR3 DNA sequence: TGTGCCAGCAGATCGCGCGAACTAGCCCATGAGCAGTTCTTC. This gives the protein CASRSRELAHEQFF. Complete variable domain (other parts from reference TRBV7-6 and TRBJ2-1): GAGVSQSPRYKVTKRGQDVALRCDPISGHVSLYWYRQALGQGPEFLTYFNYEAQQDKSGLPNDRFSAERPEGSISTLTIQRTEQRDSAMYRCASRSRELAHEQFFGPGTRLTVL.

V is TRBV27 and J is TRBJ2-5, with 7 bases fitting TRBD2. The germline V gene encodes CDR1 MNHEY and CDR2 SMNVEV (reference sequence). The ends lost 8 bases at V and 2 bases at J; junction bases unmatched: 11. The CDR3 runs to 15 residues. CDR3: CASSREGGRQETQYF. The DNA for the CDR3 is TGTGCCAGCTCAAGGGAGGGTGGTCGGCAAGAGACCCAGTACTTC.

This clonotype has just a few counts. The CDR3 nucleotides are TGCAGTGCTAGAGCTGGCTCAGGCAAAGAGACCCAGTACTTC. This codes for CSARAGSGKETQYF. V is TRBV20-1 and J is TRBJ2-5; unclear D gene. V was pared by 1 base and J by 3 bases, with 12 bases between. The CDR3 covers 14 residues. CDR1 DFQATT and CDR2 SNEGSKA come from the germline V gene (reference sequence).

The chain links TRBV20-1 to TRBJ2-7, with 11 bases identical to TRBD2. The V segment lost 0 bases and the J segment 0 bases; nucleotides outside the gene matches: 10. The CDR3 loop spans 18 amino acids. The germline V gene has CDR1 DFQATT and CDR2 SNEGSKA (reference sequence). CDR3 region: CSARDPLAGGGSSYEQYF. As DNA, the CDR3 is TGCAGTGCTAGAGATCCTCTAGCGGGGGGCGGGAGCTCCTACGAGCAGTACTTC.

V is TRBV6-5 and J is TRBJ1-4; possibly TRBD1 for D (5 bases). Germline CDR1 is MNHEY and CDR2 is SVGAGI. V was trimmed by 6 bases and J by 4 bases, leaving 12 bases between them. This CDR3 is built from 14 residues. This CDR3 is CASRPGRFNEKLFF. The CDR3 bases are TGTGCCAGCAGACCGGGACGGTTTAATGAAAAACTGTTTTTT.

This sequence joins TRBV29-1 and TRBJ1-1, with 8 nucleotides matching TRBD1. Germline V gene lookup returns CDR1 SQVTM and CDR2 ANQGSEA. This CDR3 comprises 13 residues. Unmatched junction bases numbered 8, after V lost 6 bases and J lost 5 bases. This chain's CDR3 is CSVIIQGATEAFF. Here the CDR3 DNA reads TGCAGCGTCATCATCCAGGGGGCAACTGAAGCTTTCTTT.

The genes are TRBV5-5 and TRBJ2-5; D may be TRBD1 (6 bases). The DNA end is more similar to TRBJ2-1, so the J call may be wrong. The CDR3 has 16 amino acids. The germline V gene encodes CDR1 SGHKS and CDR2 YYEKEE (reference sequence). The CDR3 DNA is TGTGCCAGCAGCTTGGCTGGCCAGGGGTTCGGCAATGAGCAGTTCTTC. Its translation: CASSLAGQGFGNEQFF.

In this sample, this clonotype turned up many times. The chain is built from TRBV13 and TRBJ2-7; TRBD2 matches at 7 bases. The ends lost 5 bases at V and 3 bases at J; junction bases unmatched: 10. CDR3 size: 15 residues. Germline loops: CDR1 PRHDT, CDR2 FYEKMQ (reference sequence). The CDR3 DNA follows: TGTGCCAGCAGCCGACACGGGGGAGGGAACTACGAGCAGTACTTC. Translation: CASSRHGGGNYEQYF.